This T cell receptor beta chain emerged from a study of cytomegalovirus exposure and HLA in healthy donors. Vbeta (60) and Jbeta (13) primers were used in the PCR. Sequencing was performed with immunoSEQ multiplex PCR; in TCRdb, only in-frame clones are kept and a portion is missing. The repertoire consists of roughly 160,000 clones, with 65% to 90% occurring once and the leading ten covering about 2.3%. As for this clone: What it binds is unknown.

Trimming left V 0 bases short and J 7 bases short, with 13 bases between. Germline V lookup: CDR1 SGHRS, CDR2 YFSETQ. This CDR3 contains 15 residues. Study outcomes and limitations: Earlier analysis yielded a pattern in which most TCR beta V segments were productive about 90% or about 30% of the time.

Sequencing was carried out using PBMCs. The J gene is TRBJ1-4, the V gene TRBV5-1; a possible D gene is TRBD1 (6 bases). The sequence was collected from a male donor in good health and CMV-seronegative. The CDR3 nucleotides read TGCGCCAGCAGCTTGGCCCGACAGGCGGGTGAAAAACTGTTTTTT. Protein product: CASSLARQAGEKLFF. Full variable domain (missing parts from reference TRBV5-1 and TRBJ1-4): KAGVTQTPRYLIKTRGQQVTLSCSPISGHRSVSWYQQTPGQGLQFLFEYFSETQRNKGNFPGRFSGRQFSNSRSEMNVSTLELGDSALYLCASSLARQAGEKLFFGSGTQLSVL.